This is a list of T cell receptor beta chains from one sample in a study of blood T cells in healthy people across ages. One entry per CDR3 protein results from TCRdb running MiXCR on the 5' RACE reads. The sample has roughly 1,100,000 distinct CDR3 sequences; 20% to 25% are singletons. The same data also went into a second study, on T cells of mothers and their children.

The specimen was blood. The receptors shown here come from a girl aged 2 to 10 in good health. CDR3s leave out the opening cysteine and the closing phenylalanine or tryptophan. The order of the fields is V gene, D gene, J gene, CDR3 protein. A D gene is named only where the DNA matches it firmly.

TRBV6-6	-	TRBJ2-7	ASSPDFPVQY
TRBV7-2	-	TRBJ1-4	ASSPRTVGEKLF
TRBV7-8	-	TRBJ1-5	ASSPGVAREQPQH
TRBV28	-	TRBJ1-1	ASVRLTEAF
TRBV29-1	TRBD1	TRBJ2-5	SVTDRGPQETQY
TRBV2	-	TRBJ1-1	ASIQLNTEAF
TRBV6-1	-	TRBJ2-7	ASRLGVGPPYEQY
TRBV5-1	-	TRBJ2-4	ASSLGRQAKNIQY
TRBV20-1	TRBD1	TRBJ1-2	SARDGTGAGYT
TRBV27	-	TRBJ1-2	ASSLSGLSTSGYT
TRBV6-2/TRBV6-3	TRBD1	TRBJ2-7	ASRGTGPYEQY
TRBV12-3/TRBV12-4	-	TRBJ2-5	ASSIDRTQETQY
TRBV29-1	-	TRBJ2-2	SVEDSNTGELF
TRBV7-8	-	TRBJ1-1	ASRAGTTDGAEAF
TRBV9	TRBD1	TRBJ2-4	ASSVDGTALNIQY
TRBV20-1	-	TRBJ1-1	SARVPNLEPTEAF
TRBV5-1	-	TRBJ2-2	ASSILQDGPDYTGELF
TRBV19	-	TRBJ2-2	ATLRLTGELF
TRBV20-1	TRBD1	TRBJ2-7	SAVGRGLPWVEQY
TRBV7-2	-	TRBJ1-5	ASSRGASNQPQH
TRBV5-1	-	TRBJ2-2	ASSSTTNTGELF
TRBV4-1	-	TRBJ1-4	ASSPQGGKLF
TRBV7-9	-	-	ASSLAGQGDNEQF
TRBV28	-	TRBJ1-2	ASSSGARGYT
TRBV25-1	-	TRBJ2-3	ASRDPYTDTQY
TRBV7-3	TRBD2	TRBJ2-5	ASSLRTSGTGEQY
TRBV4-3	-	-	ASSQEAAETYEQY
TRBV7-6	-	TRBJ1-3	ASSNPGSSGNTIY
TRBV7-6	-	TRBJ2-1	ASSPSPSYEQF
TRBV6-5	TRBD1	TRBJ1-1	ASSYRGGLTEAF
TRBV4-2	-	-	ASSPSDSATYEQY